Below, 4 T cell receptor beta chains from the same sample are listed, as sequenced in a study of blood T cell repertoires in COVID-19 (dated by TCRdb to 2019 to 2021). Libraries were built with the immunoSEQ multiplex PCR assay. Held by TCRdb, this immuneACCESS table contains in-frame sequences only and omits some clones. Under half of the omission traces to an unresolved V gene where checked; the cause of the rest is unknown. Present in this sample are about 56,000 clones, 80% to 90% of which were seen just once. Around two fifths of the sample rests with the top ten. The sample consisted of peripheral blood. These receptor sequences come from a woman aged 60-75 years with COVID-19, enrolled during active disease.

The chain's CDR3 is CASSGTAPYSGANVLTF. The CDR3 region has the DNA TGTGCCAGCAGCGGGACAGCGCCCTACTCTGGGGCCAACGTCCTGACTTTC. The chain joins TRBV9 to TRBJ2-6; possible D gene TRBD1, 6 bases. Germline V gene sequence: CDR1 SGDLS, CDR2 YYNGEE. With 3 bases removed from V and 0 bases from J, the gap between germline ends came to 13 bases. The CDR3 is made up of 17 amino acids.

V gene TRBV7-9 combines with J gene TRBJ2-7, with 7 positions matching TRBD1. V shed 7 bases, J shed 3 bases, and the junction held 3 bases outside the gene matches. Germline V gene lookup returns CDR1 SEHNR and CDR2 FQNEAQ (reference sequence). The CDR3 covers 12 residues. The DNA for the CDR3 is TGTGCCAGCACCAGACAGGGCTACGAGCAGTACTTC. Its protein is CASTRQGYEQYF.

This chain uses TRBV29-1 with TRBJ1-2; D is unclear. The CDR3 consists of 11 residues. With 6 bases removed from V and 8 bases from J, the gap between germline ends came to 13 bases. Per the germline V gene, CDR1 is SQVTM and CDR2 is ANQGSEA. CDR3 DNA sequence: TGCAGCGTCCTAGACGGCCTGGGCTACACCTTC. This sequence encodes CSVLDGLGYTF.

In nucleotides, the CDR3 is TGTGCCAGCAGCAGCCGTGGGGCGAATGAAAAACTGTTTTTT. It encodes CASSSRGANEKLFF. The chain recombines TRBV6-6 with TRBJ1-4; perhaps TRBD1 as D (5 bases). CDR3 size: 14 residues. V was pared by 6 bases and J by 5 bases, with 13 bases between. CDR1 and CDR2 (germline): MNHNY, SVGAGI (reference sequence).